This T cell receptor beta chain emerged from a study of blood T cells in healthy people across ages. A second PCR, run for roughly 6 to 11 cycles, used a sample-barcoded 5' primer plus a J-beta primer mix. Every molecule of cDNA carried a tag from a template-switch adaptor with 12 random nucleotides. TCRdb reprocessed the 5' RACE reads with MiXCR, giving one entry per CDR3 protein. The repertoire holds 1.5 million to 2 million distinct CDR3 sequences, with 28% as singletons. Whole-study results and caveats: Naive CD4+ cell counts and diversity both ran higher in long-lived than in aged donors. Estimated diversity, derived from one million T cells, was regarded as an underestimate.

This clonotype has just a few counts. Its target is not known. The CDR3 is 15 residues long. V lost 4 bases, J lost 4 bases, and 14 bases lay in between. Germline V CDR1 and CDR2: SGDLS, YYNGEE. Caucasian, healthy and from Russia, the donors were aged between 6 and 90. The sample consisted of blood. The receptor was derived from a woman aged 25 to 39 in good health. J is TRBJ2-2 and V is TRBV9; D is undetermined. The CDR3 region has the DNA TGTGCCAGCAGCCCCCAGCCCCCCGTCACCGGGGAGCTGTTTTTT. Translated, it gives CASSPQPPVTGELFF. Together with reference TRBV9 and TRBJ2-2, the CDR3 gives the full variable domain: DSGVTQTPKHLITATGQRVTLRCSPRSGDLSVYWYQQSLDQGLQFLIQYYNGEERAKGNILERFSAQQFPDLHSELNLSSLELGDSALYFCASSPQPPVTGELFFGEGSRLTVL.